Given below is one TCR beta chain in context. As yet, its antigen is unknown. All donors participated as healthy donors of bone marrow. This specimen belongs to a study of cytomegalovirus exposure and HLA in healthy donors. Regarding the study as a whole: V- and J-gene trimming of TCR beta was linked (in a later analysis) to a missense DCLRE1C variant.

V lost 4 bases to trimming and J lost 3 bases; unmatched junction nucleotides: 7. The CDR3 consists of 16 residues. CDR1 and CDR2 (germline): MNHEY, SMNVEV (reference sequence). PCR was performed using 60 Vbeta and 13 Jbeta primers. Clones were read by immunoSEQ multiplex PCR, and TCRdb kept only the in-frame ones, dropping some. There are about 200,000 clones in the sample; 86% occur only once, and around 0.3% lies in the top ten. This TCR came from a young woman in good health and CMV-seronegative. Sequencing was done on a sample of PBMCs. The V gene is TRBV27, the J gene TRBJ2-1; 9 nucleotides agree with TRBD2. CDR3 in amino acids: CASSSRLAELYNEQFF. The CDR3 DNA reads TGTGCCAGCAGTTCTAGACTAGCGGAGCTCTACAATGAGCAGTTCTTC.